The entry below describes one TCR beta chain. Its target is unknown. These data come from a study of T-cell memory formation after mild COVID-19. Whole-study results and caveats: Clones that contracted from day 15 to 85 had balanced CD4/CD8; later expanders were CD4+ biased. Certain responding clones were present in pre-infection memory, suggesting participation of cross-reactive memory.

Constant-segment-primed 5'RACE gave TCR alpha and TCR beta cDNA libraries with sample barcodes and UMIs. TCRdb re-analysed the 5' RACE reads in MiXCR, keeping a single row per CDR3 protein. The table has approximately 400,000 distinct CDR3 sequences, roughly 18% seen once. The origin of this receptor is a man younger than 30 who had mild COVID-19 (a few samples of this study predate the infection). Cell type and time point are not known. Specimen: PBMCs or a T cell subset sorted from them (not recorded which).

In DNA, the CDR3 is TGTGCCAGCAGTTTTGTCGGGAACACTGAAGCTTTCTTT. Translated: CASSFVGNTEAFF. V gene TRBV12-3 or TRBV12-4 combines with J gene TRBJ1-1, with D unclear. The CDR3 covers 13 residues. V was pared by 3 bases and J by 1 base, with 6 bases between.